This entry lists 21 T cell receptor beta chains sequenced from one sample in a study of T cell repertoires in cytomegalovirus infection. TCRdb re-called the reads with MiXCR, one entry per CDR3 protein. This table has about 530,000 distinct CDR3 sequences, 26% appearing once. Sequencing input: PBMCs. These receptors were taken from a human donor in good health (CMV status not recorded). Some clones in this sample may be carry-over from other donors' samples.

This clonotype has a handful of counts. The chain carries TRBV6-5 and TRBJ2-1; possibly TRBD2 for D (6 bases). Per germline, CDR1 MNHEY and CDR2 SVGAGI. The CDR3 runs to 17 residues. V was trimmed by 2 bases and J by 5 bases, leaving 19 bases between them. The CDR3: CASSYHLGLSRDNEQFF. The DNA for the CDR3 is TGTGCCAGCAGTTACCACTTGGGACTTTCCCGGGACAATGAGCAGTTCTTC.

This clonotype was detected a few times. The chain couples TRBV11-3 to TRBJ2-3; 8 nucleotides agree with TRBD2. CDR3 size: 15 residues. J was trimmed by 6 bases and V by 4 bases; bases with no gene match: 9. Germline lookup yields CDR1 SGHNT and CDR2 YENEEA. In DNA, the CDR3 is TGTGCCAGCAGCTCGACTAGCGAAGAGGGGGATACGCAGTATTTT. This sequence encodes CASSSTSEEGDTQYF.

This clonotype was picked up many times. This rearrangement joins TRBV7-2 to TRBJ2-1, with 7 bases fitting TRBD2. From germline, CDR1 is SGHTA and CDR2 FQGNSA. The CDR3 runs to 13 residues. Losses at the gene ends were 5 bases for V and 7 bases for J; bases not matched to a gene: 5. The CDR3 sequence: CASSKGTINEQFF. The DNA of the CDR3 is TGTGCCAGCAGCAAGGGGACTATAAATGAGCAGTTCTTC.

The gene calls are TRBV6-1 and TRBJ1-1; 8 nucleotides line up with TRBD1. V shed 5 bases, J shed 6 bases, and the junction held 11 bases outside the gene matches. The CDR3 spans 15 residues. Germline V lookup: CDR1 MNHNS, CDR2 SASEGT. CDR3 sequence (DNA): TGTGCCAGCAGTTTGCTAGGACAGGGTATGGCTGAAGCTTTCTTT. This encodes CASSLLGQGMAEAFF.

There are a few counts of this clonotype. V usage is TRBV10-3 and J usage is TRBJ2-1; D gene ambiguous. V was shortened by 3 bases and J by 14 bases, with 14 bases between the two germline ends. The CDR3 length is 12 residues. Germline V gives CDR1 ENHRY, CDR2 SYGVKD. The CDR3 here is CAISDASSLKFF. DNA of the CDR3: TGTGCCATCAGTGACGCTAGTAGCCTCAAGTTCTTC.

This clonotype was found many times. This chain connects TRBV28 to TRBJ2-7, with no clear D. This CDR3 region has 13 residues. Trimming pared 5 bases from V and 3 bases from J, leaving 11 bases between. CDR1 is MDHEN and CDR2 is SYDVKM in the germline V gene. The CDR3 nucleotides read TGTGCCAGCAGTCCTGACCTCCTCTACGAGCAGTACTTC. The encoded protein is CASSPDLLYEQYF.

This clonotype was recorded many times. The V call is TRBV7-2, the J call TRBJ1-2; D uncertain. The CDR3 runs 14 residues. The V gene lost 3 bases and the J gene lost 7 bases, with 15 bases spanning the gap. Germline-derived CDR1 and CDR2 are SGHTA and FQGNSA. This chain's CDR3 is CASSFSEVRTGYTF. The DNA for the CDR3 is TGTGCCAGCAGCTTTAGCGAGGTGAGGACTGGCTACACCTTC. Full variable domain (rest looked up from reference TRBV7-2 and TRBJ1-2): GAGVSQSPSNKVTEKGKDVELRCDPISGHTALYWYRQSLGQGLEFLIYFQGNSAPDKSGLPSDRFSAERTGGSVSTLTIQRTQQEDSAVYLCASSFSEVRTGYTFGSGTRLTVV.

The V call is TRBV4-2, the J call TRBJ2-7; TRBD1 agrees at 8 bases. This CDR3 contains 14 residues. Germline V gene data show CDR1 as LGHNA and CDR2 as YNFKEQ. The trim removed 2 bases at V and 5 bases at J, leaving 5 bases unmatched. The DNA for the CDR3 is TGTGCCAGCAGCCAATTCGACAGGGGACACGAGCAGTACTTC. This encodes CASSQFDRGHEQYF.

This clonotype has just a few counts. The V call is TRBV6-5, the J call TRBJ1-2; TRBD1 is a possible D gene (5 bases). Germline V gene sequence: CDR1 MNHEY, CDR2 SVGAGI. V lost 6 bases to trimming and J lost 5 bases, with 10 bases between them. The CDR3 totals 12 residues. The CDR3 sequence: CASRQTDYGYTF. The CDR3 coding sequence is TGTGCCAGCAGACAGACAGATTATGGCTACACCTTC.

This chain links TRBV7-9 with TRBJ2-3; TRBD2 matches 10 bases. Per germline, CDR1 SEHNR and CDR2 FQNEAQ (reference sequence). Unmatched junction bases numbered 6, after V lost 1 base and J lost 2 bases. The CDR3 is 17 amino acids. The CDR3, as DNA: TGTGCCAGCAGCTTAGGGTCTAGCGGGAGACCCACAGATACGCAGTATTTT. Its translation: CASSLGSSGRPTDTQYF.

The J gene is TRBJ1-1, the V gene TRBV12-3 or TRBV12-4, with 10 bases that match TRBD1. With V trimmed by 5 bases and J by 0 bases, 9 bases remained unmatched. CDR3 length: 17 amino acids. The CDR3 is CASSPIGTGVMNTEAFF. The CDR3 region has the DNA TGTGCCAGCAGTCCAATCGGGACAGGGGTTATGAACACTGAAGCTTTCTTT.

This clonotype was seen a handful of times. The chain has TRBV29-1 and TRBJ2-3; D remains ambiguous. The length of the CDR3 is 12 residues. The germline CDR1 and CDR2 sequences are SQVTM and ANQGSEA. This CDR3 reads CTQGVVSDTQYF. The CDR3 DNA follows: TGCACCCAAGGCGTGGTTTCAGATACGCAGTATTTT.

The chain couples TRBV5-1 to TRBJ2-2, with TRBD1 matching 7 bases. The CDR3 length is 15 residues. CDR1 and CDR2 from the germline V gene are SGHRS and YFSETQ. V dropped 4 bases and J dropped 2; count of bases not matched to a gene: 5. The CDR3 reads CASSTRQGNTGELFF. The CDR3 DNA is TGCGCCAGCAGCACCAGACAGGGAAACACCGGGGAGCTGTTTTTT.

This clonotype occurred many times. The chain uses TRBV7-2 and TRBJ2-7; D is ambiguous. With 5 bases removed from V and 7 bases from J, the gap between germline ends came to 15 bases. The CDR3 is made up of 13 amino acids. The germline V gene has CDR1 SGHTA and CDR2 FQGNSA. CDR3 sequence (DNA): TGTGCCAGCAGCCTTGGCGTCCCAAGGGAGCAGTACTTC. Its translation is CASSLGVPREQYF.

This clonotype was found many times. This sequence joins TRBV7-8 and TRBJ1-1, with D hard to call. V was clipped by 5 bases and J by 3 bases, with 13 bases between them. Germline V gives CDR1 SGHVS, CDR2 FQNEAQ. There are 14 residues in the CDR3. CDR3 amino acids: CASSLVTWDTEAFF. In nucleotides, the CDR3 is TGTGCCAGCAGCCTTGTGACCTGGGACACTGAAGCTTTCTTT.

Ten or more counts support this clonotype. The V call is TRBV7-2, the J call TRBJ2-6; D remains ambiguous. The germline V and J ends were trimmed by 6 bases and 2 bases, with 11 bases remaining between them. This CDR3 has 15 residues. Germline CDR1 and CDR2: SGHTA and FQGNSA. The CDR3 nucleotides are TGTGCCAGCAGTTTATCTGGGGCTGGGGCCAACGTCCTGACTTTC. Translating gives CASSLSGAGANVLTF.

The V and J genes are TRBV19 and TRBJ1-2, with D possibly TRBD1 on 5 matching bases. The V gene lost 6 bases and the J gene lost 2 bases, with 10 bases spanning the gap. Germline lookup yields CDR1 LNHDA and CDR2 SQIVND (reference sequence). The CDR3 loop spans 13 amino acids. The CDR3 here is CASRSGQNYGYTF. The CDR3 DNA follows: TGTGCCAGTAGATCCGGACAAAACTATGGCTACACCTTC.

This clonotype has just a few counts. The chain recombines TRBV12-3 or TRBV12-4 with TRBJ1-1, with a possible D match to TRBD1 (6 bases). Trimming stripped 7 bases from V and 1 base from J, with 16 bases between. This CDR3 is built from 15 residues. This CDR3 is CASTPRGGGNTEAFF. CDR3 in DNA: TGTGCCAGCACCCCGAGGGGAGGGGGGAACACTGAAGCTTTCTTT.

The chain employs TRBV28 and TRBJ2-5; the D call may be TRBD1 or TRBD2 (5 bases each). CDR1 MDHEN and CDR2 SYDVKM come from the germline V gene. This CDR3 spans 15 amino acids. Trimming cost V 6 bases and J 4 bases, with 18 bases left between them. Here the CDR3 reads CASSGAEKSGETQYF. The DNA for the CDR3 is TGTGCCAGCAGCGGGGCGGAGAAGTCAGGAGAGACCCAGTACTTC.

This clonotype was picked up a small number of times. This chain joins TRBV19 and TRBJ2-7; TRBD1 aligns across 7 bases. Trimming took 4 bases from V and 2 from J; bases not matched to a gene: 5. Germline lookup yields CDR1 LNHDA and CDR2 SQIVND (reference sequence). The CDR3 sequence is 14 residues long. The CDR3: CASSTDRAPYEQYV. CDR3 coding DNA: TGTGCCAGTAGTACAGACAGGGCTCCCTACGAGCAGTACGTC.

The V and J genes are TRBV5-6 and TRBJ1-2; D gene uncertain. Trimming cost V 0 bases and J 6 bases, with 12 bases left between them. CDR3 length: 14 residues. The germline V gene has CDR1 SGHDT and CDR2 YYEEEE. CDR3 sequence: CASSLEAERDGYTF. The CDR3 DNA follows: TGTGCCAGCAGCTTGGAAGCAGAAAGAGATGGCTACACCTTC.